These 3 T cell receptor beta chains came from one sample sequenced in a study of T cells in tumors and immune-related adverse events. TCRdb's table, derived via immunoSEQ multiplex PCR, lists solely in-frame clones and lacks some. Of about 24,000 clones listed, 90% to 95% were seen once; the top ten hold 1.1% to 1.5%. The sample in question was lymph node tissue, obtained from a patient treated with anti-PD-1 therapy. These receptors came from a female donor with metastatic renal cell carcinoma.

The chain is built from TRBV7-2 and TRBJ2-3; 10 nucleotides agree with TRBD2. Germline V gives CDR1 SGHTA, CDR2 FQGNSA. Trimming removed 4 bases from V and 6 bases from J; junction bases left unmatched: 10. The CDR3 extends over 16 amino acids. This chain's CDR3 is CASSSSVAGGRDTQYF. The DNA for the CDR3 is TGTGCCAGCAGCTCGTCCGTAGCGGGGGGTAGGGATACGCAGTATTTT.

The V and J genes are TRBV5-1 and TRBJ1-2, with 7 bases matching TRBD1. With 5 bases clipped from V and 4 bases from J, the junction kept 2 bases outside the gene matches. CDR1 SGHRS and CDR2 YFSETQ come from the germline V gene. CDR3 length: 12 residues. CDR3 DNA sequence: TGCGCCAGCAGTTCAGGGGGCTATGGCTACACCTTC. Amino acid sequence: CASSSGGYGYTF.

The rearrangement joins TRBV27 to TRBJ2-5; D is uncertain. CDR1 and CDR2 (germline): MNHEY, SMNVEV (reference sequence). The CDR3 length is 14 residues. Trimming cost V 5 bases and J 1 base, with 11 bases left between them. The DNA for the CDR3 is TGTGCCAGCAGTGTACCCGGTCTCCAAGAGACCCAGTACTTC. This translates into CASSVPGLQETQYF.